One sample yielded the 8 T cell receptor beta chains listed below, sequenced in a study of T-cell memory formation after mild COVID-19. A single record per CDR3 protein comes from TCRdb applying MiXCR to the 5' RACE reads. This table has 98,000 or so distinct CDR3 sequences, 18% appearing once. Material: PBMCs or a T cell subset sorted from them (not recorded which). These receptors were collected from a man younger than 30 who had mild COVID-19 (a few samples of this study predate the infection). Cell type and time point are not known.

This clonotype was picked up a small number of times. The CDR3 region is CASSQGQARSGGNSPLHF. The CDR3 nucleotides read TGTGCCAGCAGCCAGGGACAGGCTCGGTCGGGCGGGAATTCACCCCTCCACTTT. V usage is TRBV7-2 and J usage is TRBJ1-6; 8 bases align to TRBD1. The CDR3 runs to 18 residues. The J segment lost 7 bases and the V segment lost 5 bases, leaving 16 bases of the junction unmatched. Germline V CDR1 and CDR2: SGHTA, FQGNSA.

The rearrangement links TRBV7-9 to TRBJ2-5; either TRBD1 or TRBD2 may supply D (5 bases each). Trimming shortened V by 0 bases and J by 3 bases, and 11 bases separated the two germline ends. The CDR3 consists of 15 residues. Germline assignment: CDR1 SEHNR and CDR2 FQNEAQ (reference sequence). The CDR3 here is CASSLAGVPEETQYF. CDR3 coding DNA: TGTGCCAGCAGCTTAGCGGGGGTGCCCGAAGAGACCCAGTACTTC.

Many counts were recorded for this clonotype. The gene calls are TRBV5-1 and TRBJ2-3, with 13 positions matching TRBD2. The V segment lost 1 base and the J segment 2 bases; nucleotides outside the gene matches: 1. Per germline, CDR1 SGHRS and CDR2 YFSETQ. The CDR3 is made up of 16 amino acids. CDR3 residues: CASSLTSGGATDTQYF. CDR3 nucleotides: TGCGCCAGCAGCTTGACTAGCGGGGGGGCCACAGATACGCAGTATTTT.

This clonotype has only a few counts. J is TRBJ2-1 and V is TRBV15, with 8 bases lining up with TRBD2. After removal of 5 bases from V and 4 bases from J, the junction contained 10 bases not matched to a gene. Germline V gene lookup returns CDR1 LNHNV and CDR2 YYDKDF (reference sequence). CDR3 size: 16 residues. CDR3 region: CATSVSGGGHYNEQFF. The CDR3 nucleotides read TGTGCCACCAGCGTCTCAGGCGGGGGGCATTACAATGAGCAGTTCTTC.

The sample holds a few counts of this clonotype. The CDR3 here is CASSRTPLNTEAFF. CDR3 nucleotide sequence: TGTGCCAGCAGTCGGACACCTCTGAACACTGAAGCTTTCTTT. V is TRBV28 and J is TRBJ1-1; tentative D call: TRBD1 (5 bases). The germline gives CDR1 MDHEN, CDR2 SYDVKM. CDR3 length: 14 residues. V gave up 5 bases and J gave up 0 bases, with 10 bases separating them.

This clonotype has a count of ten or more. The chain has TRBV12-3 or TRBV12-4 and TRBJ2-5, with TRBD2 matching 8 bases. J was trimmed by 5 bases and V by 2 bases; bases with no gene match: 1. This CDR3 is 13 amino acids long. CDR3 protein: CASSLRGGETQYF. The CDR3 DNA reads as TGTGCCAGCAGTTTACGGGGGGGGGAGACCCAGTACTTC.

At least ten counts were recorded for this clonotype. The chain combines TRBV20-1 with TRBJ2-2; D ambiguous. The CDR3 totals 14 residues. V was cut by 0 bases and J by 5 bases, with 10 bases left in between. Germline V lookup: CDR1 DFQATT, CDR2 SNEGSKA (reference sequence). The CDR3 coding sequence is TGCAGTGCTAGAGATCTGGAACCGACCGGGGAGCTGTTTTTT. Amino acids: CSARDLEPTGELFF.

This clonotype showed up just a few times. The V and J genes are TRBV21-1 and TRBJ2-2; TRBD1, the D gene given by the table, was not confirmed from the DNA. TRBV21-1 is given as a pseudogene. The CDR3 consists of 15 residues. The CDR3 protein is CASTPGQGVSGELFF. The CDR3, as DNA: TGTGCCAGCACCCCGGGACAGGGAGTTTCCGGGGAGCTGTTTTTT.